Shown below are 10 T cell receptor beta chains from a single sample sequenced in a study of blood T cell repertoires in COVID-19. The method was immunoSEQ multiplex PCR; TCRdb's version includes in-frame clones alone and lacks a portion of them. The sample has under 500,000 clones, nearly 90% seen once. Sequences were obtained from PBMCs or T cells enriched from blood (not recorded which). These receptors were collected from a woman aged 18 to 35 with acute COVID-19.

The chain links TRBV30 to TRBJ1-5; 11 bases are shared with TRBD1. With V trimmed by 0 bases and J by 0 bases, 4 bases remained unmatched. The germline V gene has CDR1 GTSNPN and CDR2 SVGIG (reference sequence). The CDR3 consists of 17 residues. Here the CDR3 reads CAWSVGTGGYSNQPQHF. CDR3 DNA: TGTGCCTGGAGTGTAGGGACAGGGGGTTATAGCAATCAGCCCCAGCATTTT.

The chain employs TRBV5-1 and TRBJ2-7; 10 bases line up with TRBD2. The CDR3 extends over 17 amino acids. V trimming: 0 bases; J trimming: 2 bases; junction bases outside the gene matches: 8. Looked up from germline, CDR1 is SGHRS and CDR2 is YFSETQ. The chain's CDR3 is CASSLVGTSVSPYEQYF. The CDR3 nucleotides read TGCGCCAGCAGCTTGGTCGGGACTAGCGTAAGCCCCTACGAGCAGTACTTC.

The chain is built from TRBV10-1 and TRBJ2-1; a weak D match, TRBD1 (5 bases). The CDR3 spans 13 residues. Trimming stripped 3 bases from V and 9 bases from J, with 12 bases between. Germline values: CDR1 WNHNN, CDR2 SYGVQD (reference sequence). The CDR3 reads CASSDRQGPEQFF. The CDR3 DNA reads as TGCGCCAGCAGTGATCGGCAGGGTCCTGAGCAGTTCTTC.

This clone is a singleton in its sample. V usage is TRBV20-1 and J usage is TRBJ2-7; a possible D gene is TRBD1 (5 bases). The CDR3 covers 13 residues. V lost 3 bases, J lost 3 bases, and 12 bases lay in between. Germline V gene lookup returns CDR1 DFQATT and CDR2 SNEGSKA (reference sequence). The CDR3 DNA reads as TGCAGTGCTAGTAGACAGAGAAACTACGAGCAGTACTTC. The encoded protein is CSASRQRNYEQYF.

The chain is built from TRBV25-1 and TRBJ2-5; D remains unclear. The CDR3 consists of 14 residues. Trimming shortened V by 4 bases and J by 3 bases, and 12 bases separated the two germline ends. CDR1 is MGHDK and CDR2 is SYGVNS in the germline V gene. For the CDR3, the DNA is TGTGCCAGCAGTGCGATGGCACCCAAAGAGACCCAGTACTTC. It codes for CASSAMAPKETQYF.

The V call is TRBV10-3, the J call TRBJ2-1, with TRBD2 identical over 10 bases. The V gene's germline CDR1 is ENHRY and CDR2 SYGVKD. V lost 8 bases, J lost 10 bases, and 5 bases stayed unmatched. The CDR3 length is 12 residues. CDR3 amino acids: CAIQREGHEQFF. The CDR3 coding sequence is TGTGCCATCCAGCGGGAGGGCCACGAGCAGTTCTTC.

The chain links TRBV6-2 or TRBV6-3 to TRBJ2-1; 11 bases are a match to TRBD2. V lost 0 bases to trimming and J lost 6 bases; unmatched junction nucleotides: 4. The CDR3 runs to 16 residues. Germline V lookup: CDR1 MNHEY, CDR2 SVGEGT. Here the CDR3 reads CASSYSVTSGTNEQFF. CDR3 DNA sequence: TGTGCCAGCAGTTACTCGGTGACTAGCGGGACCAATGAGCAGTTCTTC.

The CDR3 DNA follows: TGTGCCTGGCTTGAGCCCCAGGGAGGGACCTACGAGCAGTACTTC. Translated, it gives CAWLEPQGGTYEQYF. The genes are TRBV30 and TRBJ2-7; TRBD2 matches at 7 bases. This CDR3 has 15 residues. With V trimmed by 5 bases and J by 2 bases, 12 bases remained unmatched. Germline values: CDR1 GTSNPN, CDR2 SVGIG (reference sequence).

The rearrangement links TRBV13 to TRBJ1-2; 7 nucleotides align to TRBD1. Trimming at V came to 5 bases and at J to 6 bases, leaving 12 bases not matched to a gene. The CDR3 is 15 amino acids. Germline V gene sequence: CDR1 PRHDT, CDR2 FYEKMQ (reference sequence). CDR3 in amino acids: CASSPRQGFSDGYTF. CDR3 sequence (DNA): TGTGCCAGCAGCCCGAGACAGGGATTTTCTGATGGCTACACCTTC.

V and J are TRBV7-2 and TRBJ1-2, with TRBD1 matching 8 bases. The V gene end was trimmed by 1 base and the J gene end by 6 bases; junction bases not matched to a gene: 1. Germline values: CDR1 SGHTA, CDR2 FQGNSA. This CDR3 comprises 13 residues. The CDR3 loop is CASSLDRGNGYTF. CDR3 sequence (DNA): TGTGCCAGCAGCTTAGACAGGGGGAATGGCTACACCTTC. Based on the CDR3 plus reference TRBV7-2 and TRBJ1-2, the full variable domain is GAGVSQSPSNKVTEKGKDVELRCDPISGHTALYWYRQSLGQGLEFLIYFQGNSAPDKSGLPSDRFSAERTGGSVSTLTIQRTQQEDSAVYLCASSLDRGNGYTFGSGTRLTVV.